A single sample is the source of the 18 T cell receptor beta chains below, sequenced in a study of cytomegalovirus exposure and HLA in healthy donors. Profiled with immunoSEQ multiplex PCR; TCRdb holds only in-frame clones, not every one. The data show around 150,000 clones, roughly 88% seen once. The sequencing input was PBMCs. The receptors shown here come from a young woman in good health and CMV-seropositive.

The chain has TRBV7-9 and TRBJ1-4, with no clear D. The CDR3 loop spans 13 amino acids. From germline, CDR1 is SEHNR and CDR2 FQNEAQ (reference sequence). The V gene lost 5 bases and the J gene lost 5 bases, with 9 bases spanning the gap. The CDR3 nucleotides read TGTGCCAGCAGCCGGTCGGGGAATGAAAAACTGTTTTTT. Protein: CASSRSGNEKLFF.

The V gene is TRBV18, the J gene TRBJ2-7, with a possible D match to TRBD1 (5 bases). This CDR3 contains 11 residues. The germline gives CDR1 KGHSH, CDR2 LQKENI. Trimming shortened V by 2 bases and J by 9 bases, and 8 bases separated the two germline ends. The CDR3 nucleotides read TGTGCCAGCTCACCAGATACAGGGCAGTACTTC. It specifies CASSPDTGQYF.

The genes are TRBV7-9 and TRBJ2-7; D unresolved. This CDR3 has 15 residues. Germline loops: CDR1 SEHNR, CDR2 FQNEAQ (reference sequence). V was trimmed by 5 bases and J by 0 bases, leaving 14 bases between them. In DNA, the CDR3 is TGTGCCAGCAGCCATGCCCTAGTAGACTCCTACGAGCAGTACTTC. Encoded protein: CASSHALVDSYEQYF.

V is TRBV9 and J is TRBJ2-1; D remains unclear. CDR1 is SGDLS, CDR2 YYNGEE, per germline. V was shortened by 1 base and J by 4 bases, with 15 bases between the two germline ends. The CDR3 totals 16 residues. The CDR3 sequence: CASSVPDHTGYNEQFF. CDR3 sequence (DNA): TGTGCCAGCAGCGTACCAGACCATACCGGGTACAATGAGCAGTTCTTC.

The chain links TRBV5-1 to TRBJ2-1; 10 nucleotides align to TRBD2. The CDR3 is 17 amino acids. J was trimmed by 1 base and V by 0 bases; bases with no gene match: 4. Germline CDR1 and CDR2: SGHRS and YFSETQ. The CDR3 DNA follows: TGCGCCAGCAGCTTGGGACTAGCGGGTCTTTCCTACAATGAGCAGTTCTTC. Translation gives CASSLGLAGLSYNEQFF.

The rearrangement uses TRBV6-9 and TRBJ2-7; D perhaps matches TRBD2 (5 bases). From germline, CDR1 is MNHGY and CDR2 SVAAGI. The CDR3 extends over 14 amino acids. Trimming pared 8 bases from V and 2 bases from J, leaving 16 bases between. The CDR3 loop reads CASAVWEKTYEQYF. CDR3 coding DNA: TGTGCCAGCGCGGTCTGGGAGAAAACCTACGAGCAGTACTTC.

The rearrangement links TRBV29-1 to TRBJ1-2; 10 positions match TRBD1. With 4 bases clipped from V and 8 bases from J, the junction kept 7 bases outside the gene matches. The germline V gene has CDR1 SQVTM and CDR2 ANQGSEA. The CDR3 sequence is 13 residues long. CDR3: CSVGTGGFTGYTF. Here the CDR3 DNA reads TGCAGCGTTGGGACAGGGGGTTTTACCGGCTACACCTTC. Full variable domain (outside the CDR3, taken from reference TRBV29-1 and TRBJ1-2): SAVISQKPSRDICQRGTSLTIQCQVDSQVTMMFWYRQQPGQSLTLIATANQGSEATYESGFVIDKFPISRPNLTFSTLTVSNMSPEDSSIYLCSVGTGGFTGYTFGSGTRLTVV.

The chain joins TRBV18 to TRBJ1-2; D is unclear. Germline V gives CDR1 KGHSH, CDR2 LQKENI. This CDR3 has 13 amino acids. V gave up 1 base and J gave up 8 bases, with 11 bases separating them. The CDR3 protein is CASSPHGLEGYTF. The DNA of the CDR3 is TGTGCCAGCTCACCACACGGGTTGGAAGGCTACACCTTC.

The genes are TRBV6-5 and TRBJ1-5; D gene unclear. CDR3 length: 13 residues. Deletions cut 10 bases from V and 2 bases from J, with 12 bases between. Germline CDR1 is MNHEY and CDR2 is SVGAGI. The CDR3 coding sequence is TGTGCCACAAGGGTGCGGGGCAATCAGCCCCAGCATTTT. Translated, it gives CATRVRGNQPQHF.

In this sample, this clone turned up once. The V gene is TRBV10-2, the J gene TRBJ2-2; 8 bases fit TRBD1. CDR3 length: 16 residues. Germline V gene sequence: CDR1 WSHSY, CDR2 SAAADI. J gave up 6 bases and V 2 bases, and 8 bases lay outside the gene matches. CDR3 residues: CASSEGTGTGAGELFF. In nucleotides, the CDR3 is TGCGCCAGCAGTGAGGGAACCGGGACAGGTGCCGGGGAGCTGTTTTTT.

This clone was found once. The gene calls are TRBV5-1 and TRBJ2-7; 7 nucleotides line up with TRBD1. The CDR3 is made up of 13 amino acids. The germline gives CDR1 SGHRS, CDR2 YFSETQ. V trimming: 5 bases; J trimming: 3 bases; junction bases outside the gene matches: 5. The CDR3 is CASSRDRNYEQYF. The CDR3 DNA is TGCGCCAGCAGTCGGGACAGAAACTACGAGCAGTACTTC.

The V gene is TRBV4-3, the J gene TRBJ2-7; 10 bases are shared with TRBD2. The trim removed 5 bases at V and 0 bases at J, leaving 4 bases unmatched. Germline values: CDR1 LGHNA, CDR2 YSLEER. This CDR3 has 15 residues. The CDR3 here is CASSSSSGGSYEQYF. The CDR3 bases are TGCGCCAGCAGCTCCTCTAGCGGGGGCTCCTACGAGCAGTACTTC.

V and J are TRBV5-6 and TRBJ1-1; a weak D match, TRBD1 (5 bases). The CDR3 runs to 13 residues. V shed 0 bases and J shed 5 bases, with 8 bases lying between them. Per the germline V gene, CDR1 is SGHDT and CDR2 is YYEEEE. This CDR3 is CASSLDRKTEAFF. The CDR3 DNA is TGTGCCAGCAGCTTGGACAGGAAAACTGAAGCTTTCTTT.

The CDR3 sequence: CASRALAGGWGEQYF. The CDR3 DNA is TGTGCCAGCAGAGCGTTAGCGGGGGGATGGGGCGAGCAGTACTTC. The genes are TRBV28 and TRBJ2-7; 10 bases agree with TRBD2. The CDR3 contains 15 residues. Germline V CDR1 and CDR2: MDHEN, SYDVKM. V was pared by 6 bases and J by 6 bases, with 11 bases of the junction left unmatched. The complete variable domain, with remaining parts taken from reference TRBV28 and TRBJ2-7, reads DVKVTQSSRYLVKRTGEKVFLECVQDMDHENMFWYRQDPGLGLRLIYFSYDVKMKEKGDIPEGYSVSREKKERFSLILESASTNQTSMYLCASRALAGGWGEQYFGPGTRLTVT.

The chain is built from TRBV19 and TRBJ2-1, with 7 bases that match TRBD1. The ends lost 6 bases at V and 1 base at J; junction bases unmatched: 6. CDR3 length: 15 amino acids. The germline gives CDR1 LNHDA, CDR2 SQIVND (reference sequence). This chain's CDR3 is CASSLGTASYNEQFF. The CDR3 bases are TGTGCCAGTAGCCTGGGGACAGCTTCCTACAATGAGCAGTTCTTC.

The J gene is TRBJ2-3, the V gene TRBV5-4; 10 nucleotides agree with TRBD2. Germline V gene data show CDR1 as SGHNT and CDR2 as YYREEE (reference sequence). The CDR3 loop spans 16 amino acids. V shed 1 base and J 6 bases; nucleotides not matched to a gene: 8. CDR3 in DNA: TGTGCCAGCAGCTTGAAAGGACTAGCGGTAGTGGATACGCAGTATTTT. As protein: CASSLKGLAVVDTQYF.

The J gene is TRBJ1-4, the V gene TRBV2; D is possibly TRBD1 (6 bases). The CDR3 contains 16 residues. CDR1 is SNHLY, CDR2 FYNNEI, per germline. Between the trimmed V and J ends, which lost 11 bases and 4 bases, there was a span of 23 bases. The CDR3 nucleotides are TGTGCCGCCTGGGGGCAGGGGATGGGCCTTAATGAAAAACTGTTTTTT. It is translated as CAAWGQGMGLNEKLFF.

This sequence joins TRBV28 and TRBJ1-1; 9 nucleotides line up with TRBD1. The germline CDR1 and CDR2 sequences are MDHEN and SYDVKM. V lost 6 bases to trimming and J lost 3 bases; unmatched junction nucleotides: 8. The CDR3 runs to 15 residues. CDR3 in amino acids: CASRTQGARDTEAFF. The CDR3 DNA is TGTGCCAGCAGGACACAGGGGGCTAGGGACACTGAAGCTTTCTTT.